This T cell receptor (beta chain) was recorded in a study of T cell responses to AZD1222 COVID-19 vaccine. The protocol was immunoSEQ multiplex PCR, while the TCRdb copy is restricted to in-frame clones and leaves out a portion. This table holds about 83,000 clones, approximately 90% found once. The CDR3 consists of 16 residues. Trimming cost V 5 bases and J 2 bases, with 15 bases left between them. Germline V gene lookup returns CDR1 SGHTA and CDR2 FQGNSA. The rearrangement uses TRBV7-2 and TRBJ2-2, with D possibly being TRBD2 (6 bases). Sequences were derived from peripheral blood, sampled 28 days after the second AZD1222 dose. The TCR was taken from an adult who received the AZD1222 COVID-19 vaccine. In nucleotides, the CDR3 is TGTGCCAGCAGCCTTAGGCTAGCGCGAAACACCGGGGAGCTGTTTTTT. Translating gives CASSLRLARNTGELFF.